This is a list of T cell receptor beta chains from one sample in a study of cytomegalovirus exposure and HLA in healthy donors. Some clones are missing from TCRdb's copy, which holds only in-frame ones; the method was immunoSEQ multiplex PCR. The table records 65,000 or so clones, just under 95% of them present only once. Sequenced input: PBMCs. These receptors were obtained from a man aged 18 to 30 in good health and CMV-seropositive. Both conserved end residues are part of each CDR3. Each record gives: V gene, CDR3 protein.

>TRBV6-6
CASSGQGEGTEAFF
>TRBV2
CASSEDRGTRHF
>TRBV7-8
CASSLDAGVYGYTF
>TRBV5-4
CASSKGQGVDREAFF
>TRBV2
CASGRTYF
>TRBV20-1
CSAHRGYEQYF
>TRBV5-5
CASSFLGGWGTGELFF
>TRBV7-9
CASSLVDRGTNTEAFF
>TRBV5-5
CASSLAGGYTF
>TRBV28
CAVSRGGGSYEQYF